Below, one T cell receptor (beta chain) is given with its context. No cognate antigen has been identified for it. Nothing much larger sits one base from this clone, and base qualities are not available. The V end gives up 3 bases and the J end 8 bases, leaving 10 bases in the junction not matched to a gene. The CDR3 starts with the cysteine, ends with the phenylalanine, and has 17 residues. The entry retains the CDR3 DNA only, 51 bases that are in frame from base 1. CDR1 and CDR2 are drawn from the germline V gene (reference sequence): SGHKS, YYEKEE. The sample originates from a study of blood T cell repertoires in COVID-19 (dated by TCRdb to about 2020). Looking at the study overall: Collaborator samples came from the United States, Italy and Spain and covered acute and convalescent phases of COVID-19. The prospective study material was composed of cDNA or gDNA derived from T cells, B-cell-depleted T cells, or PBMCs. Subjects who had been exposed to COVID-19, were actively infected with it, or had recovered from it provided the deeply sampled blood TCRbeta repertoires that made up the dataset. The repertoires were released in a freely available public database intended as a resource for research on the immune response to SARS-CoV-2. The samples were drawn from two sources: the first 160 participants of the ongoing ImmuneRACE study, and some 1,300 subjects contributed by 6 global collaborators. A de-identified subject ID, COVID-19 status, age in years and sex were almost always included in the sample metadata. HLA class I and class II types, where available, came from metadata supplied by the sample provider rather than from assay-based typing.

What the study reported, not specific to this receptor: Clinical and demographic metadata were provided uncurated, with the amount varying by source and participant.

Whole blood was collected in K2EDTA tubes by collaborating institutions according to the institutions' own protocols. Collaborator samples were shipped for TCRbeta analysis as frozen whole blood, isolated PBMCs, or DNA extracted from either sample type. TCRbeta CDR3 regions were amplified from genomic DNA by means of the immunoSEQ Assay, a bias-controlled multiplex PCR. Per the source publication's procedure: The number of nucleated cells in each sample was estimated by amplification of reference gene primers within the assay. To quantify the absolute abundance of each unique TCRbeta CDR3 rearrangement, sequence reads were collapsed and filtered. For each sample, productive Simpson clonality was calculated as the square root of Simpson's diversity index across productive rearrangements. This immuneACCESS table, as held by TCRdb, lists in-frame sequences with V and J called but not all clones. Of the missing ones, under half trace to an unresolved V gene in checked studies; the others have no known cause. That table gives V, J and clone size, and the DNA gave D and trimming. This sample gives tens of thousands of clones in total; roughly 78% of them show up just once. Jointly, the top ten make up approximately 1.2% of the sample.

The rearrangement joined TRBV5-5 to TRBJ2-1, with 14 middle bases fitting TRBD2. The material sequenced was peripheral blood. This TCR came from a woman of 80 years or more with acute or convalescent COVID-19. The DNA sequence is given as TGTGCCAGCAGCTCCTCAGGGACTAGCGGGAGTACCCATGAGCAGTTCTTC. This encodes CASSSSGTSGSTHEQFF.